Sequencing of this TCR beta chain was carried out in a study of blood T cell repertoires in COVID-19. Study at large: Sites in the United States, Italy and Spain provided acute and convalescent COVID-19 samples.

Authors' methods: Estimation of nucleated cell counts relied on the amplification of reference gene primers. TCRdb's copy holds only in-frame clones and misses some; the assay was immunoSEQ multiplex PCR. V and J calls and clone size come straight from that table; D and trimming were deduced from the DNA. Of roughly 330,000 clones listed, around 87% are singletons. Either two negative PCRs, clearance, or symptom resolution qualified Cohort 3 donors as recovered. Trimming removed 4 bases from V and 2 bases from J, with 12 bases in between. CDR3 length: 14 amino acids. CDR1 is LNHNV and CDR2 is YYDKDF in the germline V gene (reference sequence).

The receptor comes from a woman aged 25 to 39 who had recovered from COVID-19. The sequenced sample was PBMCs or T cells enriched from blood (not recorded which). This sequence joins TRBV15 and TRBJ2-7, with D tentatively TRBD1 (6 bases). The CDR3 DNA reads TGTGCCACCAGCACCCCAGACAGGCCCTACGAGCAGTACTTC. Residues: CATSTPDRPYEQYF.